Below, 5 T cell receptor beta chains from the same sample are listed, as sequenced in a study of regulatory T cells in long-lasting Graves disease. Time point noted: newly diagnosed GD, antithyroid drugs for less than 3 months. The TCR library used RNA extracted from PBMCs. Library construction for TCR beta used iRepertoire HTBI primers and Arm-PCR of CDR3 regions. TCRdb re-derived calls from the multiplex PCR reads in MiXCR, one entry per CDR3 protein. Of approximately 350,000 distinct CDR3 sequences in the sample, 10% to 15% are singletons; the top ten hold around 18%. The sample was also reused in another study, on T cells in Graves' hyperthyroidism and ophthalmopathy.

The specimen was peripheral blood mononuclear cells (PBMCs), collected at new diagnosis, from a patient treated with antithyroid drugs. Receptors were obtained from a woman between 18 and 29 years old with Graves disease.

This clonotype showed up many times. CDR3: CASSPRSVRGGTETQYF. CDR3 DNA sequence: TGTGCCAGCTCACCACGATCGGTGCGGGGGGGCACCGAGACCCAGTACTTC. The rearrangement uses TRBV18 and TRBJ2-5; 9 nucleotides match TRBD2. The trim removed 1 base at V and 5 bases at J, leaving 11 bases unmatched. The germline V gene has CDR1 KGHSH and CDR2 LQKENI. The CDR3 is 17 amino acids. The full variable domain, its missing parts supplied by reference TRBV18 and TRBJ2-5, is NAGVMQNPRHLVRRRGQEARLRCSPMKGHSHVYWYRQLPEEGLKFMVYLQKENIIDESGMPKERFSAEFPKEGPSILRIQQVVRGDSAAYFCASSPRSVRGGTETQYFGPGTRLLVL.

This clonotype was counted many times. The chain has TRBV11-2 and TRBJ2-1; TRBD2 matches at 11 bases. The germline V gene encodes CDR1 SGHAT and CDR2 FQNNGV. Trimming at V came to 3 bases and at J to 0 bases, leaving 10 bases not matched to a gene. CDR3 length: 19 residues. CDR3 DNA sequence: TGTGCCAGCAGCTTCGGGCTAGCGGGAGGCCGGAGCTCCTACAATGAGCAGTTCTTC. Translated: CASSFGLAGGRSSYNEQFF.

This clonotype has a count of ten or more. This sequence joins TRBV12-3 or TRBV12-4 and TRBJ2-1; 8 bases are a match to TRBD2. The CDR3 has 14 amino acids. Unmatched junction bases numbered 10, after V lost 5 bases and J lost 10 bases. Here the CDR3 DNA reads TGTGCCAGCAGTGTCGGGGGGGGGGCCCGAGAGCAGTTCTTC. Translated, it gives CASSVGGGAREQFF.

The chain combines TRBV29-1 with TRBJ1-3, with 10 bases that match TRBD1. Germline lookup yields CDR1 SQVTM and CDR2 ANQGSEA. This CDR3 spans 15 amino acids. Trimming cost V 3 bases and J 3 bases; bases outside gene matches: 5. In DNA form, the CDR3 reads TGCAGCGTTGAGACAGGGGGCGCGGTTGGAAACACCATATATTTT. This encodes CSVETGGAVGNTIYF.

This clonotype was recorded a few times. This chain connects TRBV5-4 to TRBJ2-1; 8 bases agree with TRBD2. Germline loops: CDR1 SGHNT, CDR2 YYREEE (reference sequence). V dropped 4 bases and J dropped 2; count of bases not matched to a gene: 5. The CDR3 runs 15 residues. CDR3 in amino acids: CASSLAGPTYNEQFF. The CDR3 bases are TGTGCCAGCAGCCTAGCGGGCCCTACCTACAATGAGCAGTTCTTC.